The TCR beta chain under discussion was sequenced for a study of blood T cell repertoires in COVID-19. About the research overall: The samples span acute and convalescent COVID-19 from the United States, Italy and Spain. From T cells, B-cell-depleted T cells, or PBMCs came the material, which was cDNA or gDNA.

This clone has a handful of counts. Data came from immunoSEQ multiplex PCR; TCRdb stores just in-frame clones and leaves some out. The repertoire holds about 300,000 clones, with approximately 82% as singletons. The source material was peripheral blood. The TCR was taken from a woman in her forties or fifties with acute or convalescent COVID-19.

The CDR3 nucleotides are TGCGCCAGCAGCCCACTAGCGGGAGCCTACGAGCAGTACTTC. The encoded protein is CASSPLAGAYEQYF. J is TRBJ2-7 and V is TRBV5-1; 11 positions agree with TRBD2. This CDR3 contains 14 residues. The germline V gene encodes CDR1 SGHRS and CDR2 YFSETQ. The V gene end was trimmed by 4 bases and the J gene end by 2 bases; junction bases not matched to a gene: 2.